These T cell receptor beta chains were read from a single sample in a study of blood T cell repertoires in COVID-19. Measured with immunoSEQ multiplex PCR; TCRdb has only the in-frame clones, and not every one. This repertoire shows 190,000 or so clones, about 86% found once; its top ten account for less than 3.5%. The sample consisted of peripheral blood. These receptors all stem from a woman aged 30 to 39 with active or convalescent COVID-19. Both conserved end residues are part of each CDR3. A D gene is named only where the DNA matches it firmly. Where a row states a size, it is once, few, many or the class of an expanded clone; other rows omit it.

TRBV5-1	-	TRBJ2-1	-	TGCGCCAGCAGCTTTCGTGGGGGGTCCTACAATGAGCAGTTCTTC	CASSFRGGSYNEQFF
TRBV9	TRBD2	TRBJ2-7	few	TGTGCCAGCAGCGTCGGAAGCGGGGGGCTCTCCTACGAGCAGTACTTC	CASSVGSGGLSYEQYF
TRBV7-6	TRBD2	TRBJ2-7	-	TGTGCCAGTACCGGGACTAGGGAGGGCGAGCAGTACTTC	CASTGTREGEQYF
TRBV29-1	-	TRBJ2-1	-	TGCAGCGTTGAAAGGCCTAACGAAGGGGATGAGCAGTTCTTC	CSVERPNEGDEQFF
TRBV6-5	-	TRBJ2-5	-	TGTGCCAGCCTAGCGCGCAACCAAGAGACCCAGTACTTC	CASLARNQETQYF
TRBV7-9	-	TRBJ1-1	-	TGTGCCAGCAGCTTAGGGTCCACCGGTGAAGCTTTCTTT	CASSLGSTGEAFF
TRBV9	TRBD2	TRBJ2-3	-	TGTGCCAGCAGCGTATATCAGCGGGGGGCGACAGATACGCAGTATTTT	CASSVYQRGATDTQYF
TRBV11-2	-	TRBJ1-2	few	TGTGCCAGCAGCCCGGACACTAATTATGGCTACACCTTC	CASSPDTNYGYTF
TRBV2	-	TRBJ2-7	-	TGTGCCAGCAGTGTAACAGTATACGAGCAGTACTTC	CASSVTVYEQYF
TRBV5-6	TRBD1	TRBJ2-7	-	TGTGCCAGCAGCTCTGGGACAGGGAGCTCCTACGAGCAGTACTTC	CASSSGTGSSYEQYF
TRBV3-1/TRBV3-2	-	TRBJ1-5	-	TGTGCCAGCAGCCAGACAGGAGTCAATCAGCCCCAGCATTTT	CASSQTGVNQPQHF
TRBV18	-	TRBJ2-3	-	TGTGCCAGCTCACCGTCCGGGATCAATACGCAGTATTTT	CASSPSGINTQYF
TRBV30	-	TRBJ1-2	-	TGTGCCTGGAGTACTCAGGGCATCCATGGCTACACCTTC	CAWSTQGIHGYTF
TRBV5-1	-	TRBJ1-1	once	TGCGCCAGCAGCTTGGCCGGGGGATCCACTGAAGCTTTCTTT	CASSLAGGSTEAFF
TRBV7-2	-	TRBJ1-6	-	TGTGCCAGCAGCCCACAGGGATTGCAGAATTCACCCCTCCACTTT	CASSPQGLQNSPLHF
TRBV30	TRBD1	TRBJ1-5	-	TGTGCCTGGAGTGGAGGGGGCGGCAATCAGCCCCAGCATTTT	CAWSGGGGNQPQHF
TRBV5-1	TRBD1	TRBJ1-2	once	TGCGCCAGCAGCTTAGATTACACAGGACAGGTCGCTAACTATGGCTACACCTTC	CASSLDYTGQVANYGYTF
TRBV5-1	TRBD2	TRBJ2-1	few	TGCGCCAGCAGCTTCCCACTAGCGGGAGGGAATGAGCAGTTCTTC	CASSFPLAGGNEQFF
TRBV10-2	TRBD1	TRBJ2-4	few	TGCGCCAGCAGTGATCGGGACAGAGTAGCCAAAAACATTCAGTACTTC	CASSDRDRVAKNIQYF
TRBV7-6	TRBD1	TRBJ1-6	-	TGTGCCAGCAGCAACACCCGGGACAGGGAAGCTTCACCCCTCCACTTT	CASSNTRDREASPLHF
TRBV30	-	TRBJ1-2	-	TGTGCCTGGAGTATCGGGCCCGGGAGCTATGGCTACACCTTC	CAWSIGPGSYGYTF
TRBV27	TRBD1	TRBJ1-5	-	TGTGCCAGCAGTTCCGGACAGGGCAATCAGCCCCAGCATTTT	CASSSGQGNQPQHF
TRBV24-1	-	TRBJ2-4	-	TGTGCCACCAGTGATTCCGACAGGCCGGGAGGCAAAAACATTCAGTACTTC	CATSDSDRPGGKNIQYF
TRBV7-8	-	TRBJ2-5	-	TGTGCCAGCAGCCTGATCAGCGGGTACCAAGAGACCCAGTACTTC	CASSLISGYQETQYF
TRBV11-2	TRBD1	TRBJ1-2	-	TGTGCCAGCAGCTTAGTGGACAGGGGTTATGGCTACACCTTC	CASSLVDRGYGYTF
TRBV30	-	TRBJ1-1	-	TGTGCCTGGAGTGTACGCGGGGGCACTGAAGCTTTCTTT	CAWSVRGGTEAFF
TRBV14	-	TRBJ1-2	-	TGTGCCAGCAGCGAATACGGGGGTAACTATGGCTACACCTTC	CASSEYGGNYGYTF
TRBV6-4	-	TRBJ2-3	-	TGTGCCAGCAGTGACGGTCCAGGACACAGCACAGATACGCAGTATTTT	CASSDGPGHSTDTQYF
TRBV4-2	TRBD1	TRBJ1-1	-	TGTGCCTTTGACAGGGAGTTCACTGAAGCTTTCTTT	CAFDREFTEAFF
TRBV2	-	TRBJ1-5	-	TGTGCCAGCAGTCAATCAGTTCAGCCCCAGCATTTT	CASSQSVQPQHF
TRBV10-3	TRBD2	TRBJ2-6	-	TGTGCCATCAGCTGGACTAGCGGGAACGCTGGGGCCAACGTCCTGACTTTC	CAISWTSGNAGANVLTF
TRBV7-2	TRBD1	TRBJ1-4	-	TGTGCCAGCAGCTTAACGACAGACAGGGCCCGGGAAAAACTGTTTTTT	CASSLTTDRAREKLFF
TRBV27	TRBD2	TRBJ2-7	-	TGTGCCAGCAGCGGATTTTTAGGGACTAGCTCACCCTACGAGCAGTACTTC	CASSGFLGTSSPYEQYF
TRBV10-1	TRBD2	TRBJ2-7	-	TGCGCCAGCAGTGATGTCAGCGGGAGAGTCTACGAGCAGTACTTC	CASSDVSGRVYEQYF
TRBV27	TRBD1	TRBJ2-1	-	TGTGCCAGCGGGACATACAGGGGCCCCATGTTGGGTGAGCAGTTCTTC	CASGTYRGPMLGEQFF
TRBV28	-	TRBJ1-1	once	TGTGCCAGCAGTAATTATGGGGGGACCACTGAAGCTTTCTTT	CASSNYGGTTEAFF
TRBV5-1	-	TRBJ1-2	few	TGCGCCAGCAGCTTGACCCCCCTTTGGGAGGGGGCTAACTATGGCTACACCTTC	CASSLTPLWEGANYGYTF
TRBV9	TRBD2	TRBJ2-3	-	TGTGCCAGCAGCAGGGGACTAGCGGGGGGGAGTAGCACAGATACGCAGTATTTT	CASSRGLAGGSSTDTQYF
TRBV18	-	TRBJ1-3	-	TGTGCCAGCTCACCGACCGGGGGGGGTACTGGAAACACCATATATTTT	CASSPTGGGTGNTIYF
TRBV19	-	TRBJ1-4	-	TGTGCCAGTATCGGAGGGCGGTCTAATGAAAAACTGTTTTTT	CASIGGRSNEKLFF
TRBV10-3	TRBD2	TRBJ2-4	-	TGTGCCATCAGCCCGGGAGGAGATCACAAAAACATTCAGTACTTC	CAISPGGDHKNIQYF
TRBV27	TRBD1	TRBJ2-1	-	TGTGCCAGCAGTTTGGGGGACAGGGGAGCGAATGAGCAGTTCTTC	CASSLGDRGANEQFF
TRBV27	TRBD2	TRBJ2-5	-	TGTGCCAGCAGTTCGGGACTAGCGGGACTGGGGGGGGAGACCCAGTACTTC	CASSSGLAGLGGETQYF
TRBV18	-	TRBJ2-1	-	TGTGCCAGCTCACCAGAACCATACAGGGCCGTGAATGAGCAGTTCTTC	CASSPEPYRAVNEQFF
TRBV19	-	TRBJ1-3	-	TGTGCCAGTAGACCCACGGACAGCTCTGGAAACACCATATATTTT	CASRPTDSSGNTIYF
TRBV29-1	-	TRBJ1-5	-	TGCAGCGTTGAAGAGCGGGACTTCACTCAAAATCAGCCCCAGCATTTT	CSVEERDFTQNQPQHF
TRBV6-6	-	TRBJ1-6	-	TGTGCCAGCAGTAAACAGGGTGATGCTGGTTCACCCCTCCACTTT	CASSKQGDAGSPLHF
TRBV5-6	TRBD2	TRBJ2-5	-	TGTGCCAGCAGCACACTAGCGGGGGGGCCTTTAGAGACCCAGTACTTC	CASSTLAGGPLETQYF